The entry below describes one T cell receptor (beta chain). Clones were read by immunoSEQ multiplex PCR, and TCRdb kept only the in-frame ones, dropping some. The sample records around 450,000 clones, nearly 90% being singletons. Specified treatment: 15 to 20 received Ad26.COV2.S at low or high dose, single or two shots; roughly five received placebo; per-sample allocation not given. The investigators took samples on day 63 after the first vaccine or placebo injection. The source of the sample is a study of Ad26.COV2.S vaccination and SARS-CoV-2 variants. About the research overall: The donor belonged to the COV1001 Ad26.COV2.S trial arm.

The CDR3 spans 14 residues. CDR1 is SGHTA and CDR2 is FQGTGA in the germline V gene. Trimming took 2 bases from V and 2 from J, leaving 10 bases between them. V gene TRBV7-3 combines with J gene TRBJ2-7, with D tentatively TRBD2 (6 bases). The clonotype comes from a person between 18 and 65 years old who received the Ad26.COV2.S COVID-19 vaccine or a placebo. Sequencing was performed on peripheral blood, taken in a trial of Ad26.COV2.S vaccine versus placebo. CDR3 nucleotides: TGTGCCAGCAGCTTATTAGGCGGGGCCTACGAGCAGTACTTC. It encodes CASSLLGGAYEQYF.